Here is one TCR beta chain with its context. Its antigen is still unknown. TCRdb reprocessed the RT-PCR reads with MiXCR, giving one entry per CDR3 protein. The table includes approximately 570,000 distinct CDR3 sequences, roughly 8.2% detected once. These data come from a study of response to subunit inactivated influenza vaccine. Study-wide points: T cells newly recruited by each seasonal influenza vaccination are few, the authors suggested.

The receptor's source is a man aged 50 to 75 who received an inactivated influenza vaccine. The specimen was PBMCs from blood, collected roughly 24 months after vaccination.

CDR3 region: CSARVPSNYGYTF. CDR3 nucleotide sequence: TGCAGTGCTAGAGTCCCCTCTAACTATGGCTACACCTTC. The genes are TRBV20-1 and TRBJ1-2; D unresolved. CDR3 length: 13 amino acids. Germline CDR1 reads DFQATT; CDR2 reads SNEGSKA (reference sequence). Trimming took 1 base from V and 0 from J, leaving 6 bases between them.